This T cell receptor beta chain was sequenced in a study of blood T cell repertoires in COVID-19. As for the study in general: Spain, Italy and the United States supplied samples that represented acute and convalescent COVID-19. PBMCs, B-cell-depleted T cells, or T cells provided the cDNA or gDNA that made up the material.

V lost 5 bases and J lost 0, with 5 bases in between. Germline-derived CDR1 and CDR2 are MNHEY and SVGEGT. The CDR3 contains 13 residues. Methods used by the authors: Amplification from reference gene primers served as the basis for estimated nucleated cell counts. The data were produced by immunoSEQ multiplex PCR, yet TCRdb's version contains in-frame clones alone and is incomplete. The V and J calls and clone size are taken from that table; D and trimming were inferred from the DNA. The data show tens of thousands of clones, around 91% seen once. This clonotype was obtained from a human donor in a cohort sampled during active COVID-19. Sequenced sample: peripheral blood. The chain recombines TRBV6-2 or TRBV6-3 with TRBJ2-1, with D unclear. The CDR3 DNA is TGTGCCAGCAGTCCGGTCTCCTACAATGAGCAGTTCTTC. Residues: CASSPVSYNEQFF.